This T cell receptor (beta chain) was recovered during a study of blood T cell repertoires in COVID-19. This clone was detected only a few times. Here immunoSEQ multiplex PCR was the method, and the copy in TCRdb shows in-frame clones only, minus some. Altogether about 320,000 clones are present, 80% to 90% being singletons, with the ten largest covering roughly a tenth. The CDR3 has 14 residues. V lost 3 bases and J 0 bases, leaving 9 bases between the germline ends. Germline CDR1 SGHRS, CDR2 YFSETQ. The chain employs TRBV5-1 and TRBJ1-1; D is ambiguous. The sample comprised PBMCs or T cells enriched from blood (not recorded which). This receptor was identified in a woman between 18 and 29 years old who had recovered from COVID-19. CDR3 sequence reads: CASSYDTLNTEAFF. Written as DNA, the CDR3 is TGCGCCAGCAGCTATGACACATTGAACACTGAAGCTTTCTTT. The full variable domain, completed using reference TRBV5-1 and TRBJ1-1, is KAGVTQTPRYLIKTRGQQVTLSCSPISGHRSVSWYQQTPGQGLQFLFEYFSETQRNKGNFPGRFSGRQFSNSRSEMNVSTLELGDSALYLCASSYDTLNTEAFFGQGTRLTVV.